Below, 3 T cell receptor beta chains from the same sample are listed, as sequenced in a study of OX40 agonist ivuxolimab in advanced cancers. The table came from immunoSEQ multiplex PCR; TCRdb's copy has only in-frame clones and leaves some out. This table has roughly 60,000 clones, about 88% appearing once. Sequenced material: CD4+ or CD8+ T cells sorted from blood, taken in a trial of the OX40 agonist ivuxolimab. The source is an adult with an advanced solid tumor such as melanoma, head and neck, liver or kidney cancer.

This clone was observed a few times. The chain employs TRBV10-3 and TRBJ1-1, with D possibly matching TRBD1 (5 bases). The V and J ends lost 6 bases and 8 bases respectively, with 22 bases between them. The germline CDR1 and CDR2 sequences are ENHRY and SYGVKD. This CDR3 is built from 15 residues. The chain's CDR3 is CAIRRTYGTREEAFF. The DNA of the CDR3 is TGTGCCATCAGGAGGACCTATGGGACGAGGGAGGAAGCTTTCTTT.

The rearrangement uses TRBV6-5 and TRBJ2-2; D is perhaps TRBD2 (5 bases). V lost 2 bases to trimming and J lost 7 bases, with 8 bases between them. The CDR3 length is 13 residues. The germline gives CDR1 MNHEY, CDR2 SVGAGI. In DNA form, the CDR3 reads TGTGCCAGCAGTTACCCCGGGGTCGGGGAGCTGTTTTTT. Translated, it gives CASSYPGVGELFF.

This chain connects TRBV11-2 to TRBJ1-2; 8 positions agree with TRBD1. Germline assignment: CDR1 SGHAT and CDR2 FQNNGV. The CDR3 runs to 12 residues. J lost 8 bases, V lost 5 bases, and 4 bases had no gene match. This CDR3 reads CASSKTGVGYTF. Here the CDR3 DNA reads TGTGCCAGCAGCAAGACAGGGGTGGGCTACACCTTC.